Detailed here is one T cell receptor beta chain. No cognate antigen has been identified for it. No base qualities exist here, and no much larger clone lies one base off it. Library construction relied on RT-PCR. The listed sequencing device is Illumina HiSeq 2500. TCRdb reran the public reads through fastp at Q25 and MiXCR, keeping productive beta chains. All rows with the same CDR3 protein become a single entry with the most common DNA and genes. The sample contains more than 500,000 distinct CDR3 sequences, approximately 10% of them found a single time. The top ten clones comprise 8% to 13% of the sample. The CDR3 contains 18 residues, cysteine and phenylalanine counted. Only the CDR3 DNA is retained, 54 bases long and in frame from the first base. The germline V gene encodes CDR1 DFQATT and CDR2 SNEGSKA (reference sequence). Trimming takes 3 bases off V and 5 bases off J; junction bases not matched to a gene: 17.

The entry originates in a study of response to subunit inactivated influenza vaccine (dated by TCRdb to about 2018). About the investigation overall: The study used deep quantitative T cell receptor repertoire profiling to track responses to a trivalent subunit inactivated influenza vaccine.

The full study reports these points: The authors suggested that each seasonal influenza vaccination may recruit only a limited number of new T cells.

These data were also reused for a study on T cells expressing NK-cell markers. The second study's authors report: 5'RACE template switching, by which a universal primer site and unique molecular identifiers were added, was used to make TCR beta cDNA libraries. Fewer than ten donors provided sorted CD3+CD56+NKG2C+, CD3+CD56+NKG2C- and CD3+CD56-NKG2C+ T-cell subsets, whose TCR beta-chain repertoires were profiled. Among the eight sequenced donors, only one was HCMV-seronegative, while the other seven were HCMV-seropositive. To restrict sorting to alphabetaTCR-expressing T cells, an anti-gammadeltaTCR antibody was added in several experiments. For more than 5 donors, the dominant CD3+CD56+NKG2C+ clonotypes were among the top 10 CD8+ clonotypes and accounted for 1.0-7.0% of CD8+ T cells. Those dominant clonotypes were again the most abundant among CD3+CD56-NKG2C+ cells in four donors, at about 25-65%. Whether the expanded NKG2C-expressing T cell clones were specific for HCMV antigens remained unclear. The eight sequenced donors were randomly selected healthy volunteers, three men and five women. To determine HCMV serostatus, a commercial ELISA kit was used to detect HCMV-specific IgG in serum. Peripheral blood mononuclear cells were isolated from blood by Ficoll density gradient centrifugation. For a handful of donors, bulk peripheral blood T-cell repertoires were also sequenced from unsorted PBMC. cDNA synthesis was primed from the TCR beta constant segment and was followed by two successive PCR amplification steps. The libraries were sequenced on Illumina HiSeq 2000/2500, MiSeq or NextSeq, producing 2 x 150 bp reads. MIGEC handled demultiplexing of the reads and grouping by UMI, while MiTCR was used to assemble and quantify clonotypes. To remove erroneous sequences, TCR cDNA sequences were retained only when supported by two or more reads. The tcR package was used for downstream repertoire analysis, with clonotypes matched between fractions based on CDR3 nucleotide sequence plus V segment. VDJmatch was used to annotate antigen specificity against VDJdb, with one amino acid substitution in CDR3 allowed.

The chain joins TRBV20-1 to TRBJ2-2; 8 bases in the middle match TRBD1. The receptor was isolated from a man aged 50-60 years who received an inactivated influenza vaccine. Donor details come from another sample of the same person, matched by shared clones. This sample comprised PBMCs from blood, obtained on the day of vaccination. In nucleotides, the sequence is TGCAGTGCTAGTGGTCCTATCCGTGGACAGGGTATGACCGGGGAGCTGTTTTTT. Its translation reads: CSASGPIRGQGMTGELFF.